One T cell receptor (beta chain) is described in this entry. This sample includes further DNA sequences coding for the same CDR3. Measured with immunoSEQ multiplex PCR; TCRdb has only the in-frame clones, and not every one. This sample yields roughly 260,000 clones, of which roughly 87% are seen a single time; 2% to 2.5% belongs to the top ten. CDR3 size: 12 residues. V shed 5 bases, J shed 5 bases, and the junction held 2 bases outside the gene matches. Germline CDR1 and CDR2: KGHSH and LQKENI. This specimen comes from a study of blood T cell repertoires in COVID-19. At the level of the study: The origin of the acute and convalescent COVID-19 samples was the United States, Italy and Spain.

The sequenced sample was peripheral blood. This TCR came from a woman aged 45-65 years who had recovered from COVID-19. V usage is TRBV18 and J usage is TRBJ1-2; 7 bases agree with TRBD1. CDR3 protein: CASSEGAYGYTF. CDR3 nucleotides: TGTGCCAGCTCAGAGGGGGCGTATGGCTACACCTTC.